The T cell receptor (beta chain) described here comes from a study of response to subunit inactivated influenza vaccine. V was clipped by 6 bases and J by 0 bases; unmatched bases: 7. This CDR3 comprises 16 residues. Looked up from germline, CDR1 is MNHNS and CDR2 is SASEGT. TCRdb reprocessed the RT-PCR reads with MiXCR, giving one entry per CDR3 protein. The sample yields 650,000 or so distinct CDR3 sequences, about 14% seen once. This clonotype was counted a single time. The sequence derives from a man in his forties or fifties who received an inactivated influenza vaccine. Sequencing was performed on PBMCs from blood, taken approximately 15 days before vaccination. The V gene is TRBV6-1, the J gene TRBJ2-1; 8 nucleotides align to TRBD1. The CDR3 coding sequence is TGTGCCAGCAGGGCGGGGACAGGCTACTCCTACAATGAGCAGTTCTTC. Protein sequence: CASRAGTGYSYNEQFF.